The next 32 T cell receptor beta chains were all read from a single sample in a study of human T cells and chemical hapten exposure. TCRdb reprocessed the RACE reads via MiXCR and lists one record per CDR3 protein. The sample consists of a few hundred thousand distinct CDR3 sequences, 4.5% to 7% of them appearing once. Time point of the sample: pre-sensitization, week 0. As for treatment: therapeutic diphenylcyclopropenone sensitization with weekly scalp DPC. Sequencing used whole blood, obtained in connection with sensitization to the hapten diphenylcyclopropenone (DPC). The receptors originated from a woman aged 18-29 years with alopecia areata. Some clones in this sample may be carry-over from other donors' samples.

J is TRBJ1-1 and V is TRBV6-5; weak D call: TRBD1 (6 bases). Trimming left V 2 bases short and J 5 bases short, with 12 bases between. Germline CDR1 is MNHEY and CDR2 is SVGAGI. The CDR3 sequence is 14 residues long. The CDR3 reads CASSYEARGTEAFF. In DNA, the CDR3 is TGTGCCAGCAGTTACGAGGCCAGGGGTACTGAAGCTTTCTTT.

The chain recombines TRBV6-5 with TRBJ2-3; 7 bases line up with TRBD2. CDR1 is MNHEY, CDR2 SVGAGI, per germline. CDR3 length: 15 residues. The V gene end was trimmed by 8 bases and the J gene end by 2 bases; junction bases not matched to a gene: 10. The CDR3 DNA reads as TGTGCCAGCCGGGACCGCGGGGGAATCACAGATACGCAGTATTTT. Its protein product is CASRDRGGITDTQYF.

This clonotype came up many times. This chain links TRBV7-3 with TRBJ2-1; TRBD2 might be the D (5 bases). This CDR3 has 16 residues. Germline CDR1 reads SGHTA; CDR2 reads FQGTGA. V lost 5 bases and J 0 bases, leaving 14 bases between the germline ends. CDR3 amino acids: CASSPAVQSSYNEQFF. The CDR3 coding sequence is TGTGCCAGCAGCCCAGCGGTTCAGAGCTCCTACAATGAGCAGTTCTTC.

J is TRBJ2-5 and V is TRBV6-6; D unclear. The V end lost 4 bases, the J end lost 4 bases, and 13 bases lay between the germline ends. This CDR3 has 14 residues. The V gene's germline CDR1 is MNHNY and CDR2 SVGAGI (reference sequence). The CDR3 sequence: CASSLPLSTETQYF. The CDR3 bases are TGTGCCAGCAGTTTGCCGTTGTCGACAGAGACCCAGTACTTC.

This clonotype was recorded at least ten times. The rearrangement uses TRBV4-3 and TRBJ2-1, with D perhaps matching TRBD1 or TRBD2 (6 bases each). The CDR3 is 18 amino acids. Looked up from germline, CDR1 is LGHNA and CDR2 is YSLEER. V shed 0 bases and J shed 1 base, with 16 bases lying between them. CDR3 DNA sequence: TGCGCCAGCAGCCAAGAAGGAGGGGGAAGGATTTCCTACAATGAGCAGTTCTTC. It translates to CASSQEGGGRISYNEQFF.

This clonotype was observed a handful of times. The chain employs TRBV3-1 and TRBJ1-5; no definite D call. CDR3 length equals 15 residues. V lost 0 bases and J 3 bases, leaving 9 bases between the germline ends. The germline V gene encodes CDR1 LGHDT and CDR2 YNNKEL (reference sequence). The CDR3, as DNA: TGTGCCAGCAGCCAAGATCTTGCAGACAATCAGCCCCAGCATTTT. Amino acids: CASSQDLADNQPQHF.

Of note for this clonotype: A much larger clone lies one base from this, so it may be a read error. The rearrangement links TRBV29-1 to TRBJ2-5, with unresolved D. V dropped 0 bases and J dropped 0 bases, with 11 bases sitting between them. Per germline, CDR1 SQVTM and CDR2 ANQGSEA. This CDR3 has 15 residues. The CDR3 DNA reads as TGCAGCGTTGAAGATGCGATAAAGTACCAAGAGACCCAGTACTTC. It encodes CSVEDAIKYQETQYF.

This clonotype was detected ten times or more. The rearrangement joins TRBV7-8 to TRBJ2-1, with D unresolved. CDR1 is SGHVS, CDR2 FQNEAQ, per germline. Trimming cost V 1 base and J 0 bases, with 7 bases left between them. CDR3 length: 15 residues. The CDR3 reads CASSLGPDSYNEQFF. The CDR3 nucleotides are TGTGCCAGCAGCTTAGGGCCAGACTCCTACAATGAGCAGTTCTTC.

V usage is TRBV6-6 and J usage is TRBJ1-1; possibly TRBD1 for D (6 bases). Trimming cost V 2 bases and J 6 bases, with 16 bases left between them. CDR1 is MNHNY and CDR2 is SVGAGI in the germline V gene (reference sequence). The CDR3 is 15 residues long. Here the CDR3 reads CASSYNGQPASEAFF. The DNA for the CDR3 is TGTGCCAGCAGTTACAACGGACAGCCCGCTTCTGAAGCTTTCTTT.

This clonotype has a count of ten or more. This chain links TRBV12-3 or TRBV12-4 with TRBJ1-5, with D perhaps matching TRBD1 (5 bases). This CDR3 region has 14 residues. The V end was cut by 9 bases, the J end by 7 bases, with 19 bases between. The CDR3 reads CASVLGGGEQPQHF. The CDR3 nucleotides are TGTGCCAGTGTCCTTGGGGGGGGAGAACAGCCCCAGCATTTT.

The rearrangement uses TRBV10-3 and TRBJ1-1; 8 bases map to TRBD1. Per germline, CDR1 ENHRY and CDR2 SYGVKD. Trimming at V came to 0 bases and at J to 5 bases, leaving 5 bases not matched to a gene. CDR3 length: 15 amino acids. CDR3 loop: CAISESAGGWTEAFF. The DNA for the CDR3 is TGTGCCATCAGTGAGTCGGCAGGGGGCTGGACTGAAGCTTTCTTT.

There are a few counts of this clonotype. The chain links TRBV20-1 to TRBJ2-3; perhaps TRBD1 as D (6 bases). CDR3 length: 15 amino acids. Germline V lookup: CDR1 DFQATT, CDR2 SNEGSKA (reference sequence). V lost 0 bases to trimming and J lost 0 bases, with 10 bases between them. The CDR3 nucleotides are TGCAGTGCTAGAGATCATCAGGGGAGCACAGATACGCAGTATTTT. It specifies CSARDHQGSTDTQYF.

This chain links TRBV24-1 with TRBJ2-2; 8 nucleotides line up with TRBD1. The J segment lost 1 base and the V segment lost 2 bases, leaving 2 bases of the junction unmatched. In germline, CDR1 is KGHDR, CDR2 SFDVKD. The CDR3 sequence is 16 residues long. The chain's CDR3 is CATSDYGQGNTGELFF. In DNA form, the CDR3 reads TGTGCCACCAGTGATTACGGACAGGGGAACACCGGGGAGCTGTTTTTT.

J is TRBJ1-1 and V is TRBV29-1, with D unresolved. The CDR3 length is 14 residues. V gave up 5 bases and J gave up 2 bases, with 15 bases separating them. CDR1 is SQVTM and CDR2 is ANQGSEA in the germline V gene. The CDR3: CSVQNPGGNTEAFF. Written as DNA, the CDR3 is TGCAGCGTTCAAAATCCAGGAGGAAACACTGAAGCTTTCTTT.

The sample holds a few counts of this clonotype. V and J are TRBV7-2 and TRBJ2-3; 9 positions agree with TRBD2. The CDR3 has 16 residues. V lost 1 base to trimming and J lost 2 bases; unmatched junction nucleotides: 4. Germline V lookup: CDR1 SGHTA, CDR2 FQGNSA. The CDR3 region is CASSLGAGGPTDTQYF. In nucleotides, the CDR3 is TGTGCCAGCAGCTTAGGAGCGGGGGGCCCCACAGATACGCAGTATTTT.

The CDR3 loop is CSARRPGTSTDTQYF. As DNA, the CDR3 is TGCAGTGCCCGCCGACCGGGGACTAGCACAGATACGCAGTATTTT. The chain uses TRBV20-1 and TRBJ2-3; perhaps TRBD2 as D (6 bases). The V gene's germline CDR1 is DFQATT and CDR2 SNEGSKA (reference sequence). This CDR3 has 15 amino acids. V lost 6 bases and J 0 bases, leaving 16 bases between the germline ends.

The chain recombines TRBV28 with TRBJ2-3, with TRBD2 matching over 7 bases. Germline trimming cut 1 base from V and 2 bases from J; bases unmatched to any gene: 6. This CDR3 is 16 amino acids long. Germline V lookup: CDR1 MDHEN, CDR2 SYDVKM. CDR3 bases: TGTGCCAGCAGTTTATACTCCGGGACTAACACAGATACGCAGTATTTT. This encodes CASSLYSGTNTDTQYF.

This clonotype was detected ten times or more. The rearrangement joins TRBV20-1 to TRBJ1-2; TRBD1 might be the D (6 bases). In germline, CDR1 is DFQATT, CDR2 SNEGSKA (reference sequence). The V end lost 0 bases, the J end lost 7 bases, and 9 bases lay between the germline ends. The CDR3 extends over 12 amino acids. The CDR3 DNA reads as TGCAGTGCTAGAGAGACAGGCGCTGGCTACACCTTC. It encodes CSARETGAGYTF.

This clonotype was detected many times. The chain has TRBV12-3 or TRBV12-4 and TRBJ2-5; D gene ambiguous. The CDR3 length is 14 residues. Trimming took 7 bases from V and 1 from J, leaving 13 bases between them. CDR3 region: CASTLNSAQETQYF. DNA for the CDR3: TGTGCCAGCACCCTAAACTCTGCCCAAGAGACCCAGTACTTC.

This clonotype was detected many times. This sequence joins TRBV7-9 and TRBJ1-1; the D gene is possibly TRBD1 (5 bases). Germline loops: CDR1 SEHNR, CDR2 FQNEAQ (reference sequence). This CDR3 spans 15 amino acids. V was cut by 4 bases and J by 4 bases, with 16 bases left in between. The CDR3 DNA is TGTGCCAGCAGCTCCGACCTCTGGGGCGGCACTGAAGCTTTCTTT. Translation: CASSSDLWGGTEAFF. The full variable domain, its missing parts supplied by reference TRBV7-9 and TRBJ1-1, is DTGVSQNPRHKITKRGQNVTFRCDPISEHNRLYWYRQTLGQGPEFLTYFQNEAQLEKSRLLSDRFSAERPKGSFSTLEIQRTEQGDSAMYLCASSSDLWGGTEAFFGQGTRLTVV.

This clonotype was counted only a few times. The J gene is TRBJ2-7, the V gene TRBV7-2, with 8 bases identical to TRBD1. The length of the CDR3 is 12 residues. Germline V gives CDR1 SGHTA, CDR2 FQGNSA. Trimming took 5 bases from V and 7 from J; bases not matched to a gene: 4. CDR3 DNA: TGTGCCAGCAGCCTGGGACAGGCTGAGCAGTACTTC. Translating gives CASSLGQAEQYF.

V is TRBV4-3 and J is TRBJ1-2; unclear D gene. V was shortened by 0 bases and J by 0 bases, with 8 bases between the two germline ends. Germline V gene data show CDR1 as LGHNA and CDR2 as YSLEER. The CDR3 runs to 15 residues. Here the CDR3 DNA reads TGCGCCAGCAGCCAAGAGATAGGAGCTAACTATGGCTACACCTTC. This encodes CASSQEIGANYGYTF.

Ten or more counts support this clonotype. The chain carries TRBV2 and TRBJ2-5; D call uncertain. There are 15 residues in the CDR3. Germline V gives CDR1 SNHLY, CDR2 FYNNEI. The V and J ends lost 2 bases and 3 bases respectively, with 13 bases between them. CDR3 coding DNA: TGTGCCAGCAGTGAATTTACGTGGTCCGAAGAGACCCAGTACTTC. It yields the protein CASSEFTWSEETQYF.

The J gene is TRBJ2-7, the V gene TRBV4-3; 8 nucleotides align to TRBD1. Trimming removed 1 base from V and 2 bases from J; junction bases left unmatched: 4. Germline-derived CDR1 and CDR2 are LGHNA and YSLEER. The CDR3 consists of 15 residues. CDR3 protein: CASSQGDRRTYEQYF. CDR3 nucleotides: TGCGCCAGCAGCCAAGGGGACAGGCGAACCTACGAGCAGTACTTC.

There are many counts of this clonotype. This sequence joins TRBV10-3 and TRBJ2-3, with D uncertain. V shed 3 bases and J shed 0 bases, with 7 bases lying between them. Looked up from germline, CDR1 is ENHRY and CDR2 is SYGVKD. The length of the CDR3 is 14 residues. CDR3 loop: CAISEVSSTDTQYF. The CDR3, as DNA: TGTGCCATCAGTGAAGTGAGTAGCACAGATACGCAGTATTTT.

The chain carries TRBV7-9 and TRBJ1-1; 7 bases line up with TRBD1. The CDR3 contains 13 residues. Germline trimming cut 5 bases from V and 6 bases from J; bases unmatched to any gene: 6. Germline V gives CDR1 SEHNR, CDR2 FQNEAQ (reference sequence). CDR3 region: CASSPAGTAEAFF. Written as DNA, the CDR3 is TGTGCCAGCAGCCCGGCCGGGACAGCTGAAGCTTTCTTT. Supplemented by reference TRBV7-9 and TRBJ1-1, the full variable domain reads DTGVSQNPRHKITKRGQNVTFRCDPISEHNRLYWYRQTLGQGPEFLTYFQNEAQLEKSRLLSDRFSAERPKGSFSTLEIQRTEQGDSAMYLCASSPAGTAEAFFGQGTRLTVV.

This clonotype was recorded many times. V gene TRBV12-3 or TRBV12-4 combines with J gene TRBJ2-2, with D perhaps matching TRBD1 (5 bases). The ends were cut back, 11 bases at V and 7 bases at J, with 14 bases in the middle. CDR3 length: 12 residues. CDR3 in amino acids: CAGSQGGGELFF. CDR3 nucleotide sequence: TGTGCCGGGTCGCAGGGCGGCGGGGAGCTGTTTTTT.

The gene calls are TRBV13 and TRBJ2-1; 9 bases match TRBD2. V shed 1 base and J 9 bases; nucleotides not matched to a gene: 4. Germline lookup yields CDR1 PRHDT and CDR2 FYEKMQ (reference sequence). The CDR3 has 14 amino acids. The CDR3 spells CASSLVLAGSEQFF. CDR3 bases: TGTGCCAGCAGCTTAGTACTAGCGGGCTCTGAGCAGTTCTTC.

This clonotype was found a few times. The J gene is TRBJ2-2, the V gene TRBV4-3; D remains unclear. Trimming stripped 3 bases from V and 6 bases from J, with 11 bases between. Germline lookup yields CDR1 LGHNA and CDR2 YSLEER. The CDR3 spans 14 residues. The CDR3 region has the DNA TGCGCCAGCAGCCATGGGGTGACGGCCGGGGAGCTGTTTTTT. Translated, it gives CASSHGVTAGELFF.

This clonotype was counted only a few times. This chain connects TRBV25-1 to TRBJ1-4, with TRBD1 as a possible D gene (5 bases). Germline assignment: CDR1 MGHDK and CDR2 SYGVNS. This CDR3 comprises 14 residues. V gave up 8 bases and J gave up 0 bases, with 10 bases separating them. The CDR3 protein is CASLGDSTNEKLFF. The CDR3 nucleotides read TGTGCCAGCCTGGGGGATTCAACTAATGAAAAACTGTTTTTT.

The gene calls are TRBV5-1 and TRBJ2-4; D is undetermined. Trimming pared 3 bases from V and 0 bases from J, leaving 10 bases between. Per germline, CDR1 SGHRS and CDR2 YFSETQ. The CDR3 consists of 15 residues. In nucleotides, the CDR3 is TGCGCCAGCAGCTCCGGTGAAACAGCCAAAAACATTCAGTACTTC. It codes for CASSSGETAKNIQYF.

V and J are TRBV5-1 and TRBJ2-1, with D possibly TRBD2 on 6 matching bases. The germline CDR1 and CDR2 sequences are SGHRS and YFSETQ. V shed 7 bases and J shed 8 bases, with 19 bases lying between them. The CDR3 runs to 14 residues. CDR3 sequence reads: CASGFERTGDEQFF. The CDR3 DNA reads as TGCGCCAGCGGTTTTGAGAGGACGGGAGATGAGCAGTTCTTC.